This is a list of T cell receptor beta chains from one sample in a study of control samples from healthy donors and cancer patients. Measured with immunoSEQ multiplex PCR; TCRdb has only the in-frame clones, and not every one. The sample records about 180,000 clones, nearly 90% being singletons. Material: blood. These receptors were collected from a woman between 45 and 65 years old in good health. The CDR3 runs from the conserved cysteine through the conserved F or W. The order of the fields is V gene, D gene, clone size, J gene, CDR3 DNA, CDR3 protein. D genes are given only for firm matches. Size is omitted from some rows. Given values are once, few, many or a class for expanded clones.

TRBV15	NA	NA	TRBJ1-1	TGTGCCACCAGCAGAGATCGGGGAATGAACACTGAAGCTTTCTTT	CATSRDRGMNTEAFF
TRBV9	NA	NA	TRBJ2-4	TGTGCCAGCAGCGTAGGGCCGCCCTCGGAGGCCAAAAACATTCAGTACTTC	CASSVGPPSEAKNIQYF
TRBV18	NA	once	TRBJ1-1	TGTGCCAGCTCACAGGTCGGAGACACTGAAGCTTTCTTT	CASSQVGDTEAFF
TRBV6-5	NA	NA	TRBJ1-2	TGTGCCAGCAGTTACTCGGGGGGTAACTATGGCTACACCTTC	CASSYSGGNYGYTF
TRBV5-1	NA	NA	TRBJ1-1	TGCGCCAGCAGCTTGGAAAGCGGGGGGACGGCTTTCTTT	CASSLESGGTAFF
TRBV2	NA	NA	TRBJ2-3	TGTGCCAAAGCGGCAGCGACAGATACGCAGTATTTT	CAKAAATDTQYF
TRBV20-1	TRBD2	NA	TRBJ2-7	TGCAGGGGGGAGGGATCCTACGAGCAGTACTTC	CRGEGSYEQYF
TRBV29-1	TRBD2	NA	TRBJ2-7	TGCAGCGTTGTGGCGGGAGTTCGGGCAGGGTACGAGCAGTACTTC	CSVVAGVRAGYEQYF
TRBV7-9	NA	NA	TRBJ1-6	TGTGCCAGCAGCCCAGGGTGGGGGAATAATTCACCCCTCCACTTT	CASSPGWGNNSPLHF
TRBV18	NA	NA	TRBJ2-5	TGTGCCAGCTCACCAAGCTACCTGCCAGAGACCCAGTACTTC	CASSPSYLPETQYF
TRBV7-8	TRBD1	once	TRBJ1-1	TGTGCCAGCAGCTATTTTGGGGGGCAGGGGGCTCCCGAAGCTTTCTTT	CASSYFGGQGAPEAFF
TRBV11-2	TRBD1	NA	TRBJ2-7	TGTGCCAGCAGCTACAGGGACAGGGGCGAGCAGTACTTC	CASSYRDRGEQYF
TRBV19	NA	NA	TRBJ2-2	TGTGCCAGTAGTGGCAGAACCGGGGAGCTGTTTTTT	CASSGRTGELFF
TRBV5-1	TRBD1	NA	TRBJ1-4	TGCGCCAGCAGCCCGGACAGGGGCGAAAAACTGTTTTTT	CASSPDRGEKLFF
TRBV18	NA	NA	TRBJ1-4	TGTGCCAGCTCACCACAGGCCAGGTACTCAACTAATGAAAAACTGTTTTTT	CASSPQARYSTNEKLFF
TRBV21-1	NA	NA	TRBJ1-5	TGTGCCACCCTCCGGGTGTCTCAGCCCCAGCATTTT	CATLRVSQPQHF
TRBV10-3	NA	NA	TRBJ1-5	TGTGCCATCAGTGACTGGGGGGGCGAACAGCCCCAGCATTTT	CAISDWGGEQPQHF
TRBV5-8	NA	NA	TRBJ2-1	TGTGCCAGCAGCTTGCTCTTGGAGATCATCCCCAATGAGCAGTTCTTC	CASSLLLEIIPNEQFF
TRBV7-9	NA	NA	TRBJ1-3	TGTGCCAGCAGCTTAGAACCCAGCTCTGGAAACACCATATATTTT	CASSLEPSSGNTIYF
TRBV9	NA	few	TRBJ2-3	TGTGCCAGCAGCGTAGACGGGGGGCCCGGTACGCAGTATTTT	CASSVDGGPGTQYF
TRBV6-5	NA	NA	TRBJ1-1	TGTGCCAGCAGTTACTCGGGGAAAGCTTTCTTT	CASSYSGKAFF
TRBV28	TRBD2	NA	TRBJ2-3	TGTGCCAGCACACTAGCGGGGGGGACCACAGATACGCAGTATTTT	CASTLAGGTTDTQYF
TRBV5-1	NA	NA	TRBJ2-1	TGCGCCAGCAGCTTGGGTGGTCGGGAGAAGTTCTTC	CASSLGGREKFF
TRBV11-3	NA	NA	TRBJ2-1	TGTGCCAGCAGCTTAGTAAGTGGGGGAATTACGAATGAGCAGTTCTTC	CASSLVSGGITNEQFF
TRBV5-4	NA	NA	TRBJ2-4	TGTGCCAGCAGCTTAGGGGGGGCTGCAGCCAAAAACATTCAGTACTTC	CASSLGGAAAKNIQYF
TRBV27	NA	NA	TRBJ1-3	TGTGCCAGCAGTGCCGGGACTTCCCTCGGAAACACCATATATTTT	CASSAGTSLGNTIYF
TRBV28	TRBD2	few	TRBJ2-7	TGTGCCAGCAGTGAATTACCGAGCGGGAGGGATCACTACGAGCAGTACTTC	CASSELPSGRDHYEQYF
TRBV19	TRBD1	once	TRBJ2-2	TGTGCCAGTAGTATTTTGGGACAGGCCCTGACCGGGGAGCTGTTTTTT	CASSILGQALTGELFF
TRBV5-4	NA	NA	TRBJ1-2	TGTGCCAGCAGCGAGCCGGGACGTTATTCTGGCTACACCTTC	CASSEPGRYSGYTF
TRBV7-3	NA	once	TRBJ2-1	TGTGCCAGCAGCTTAGGGTTCACCCTTTCGGGCAATGAGCAGTTCTTC	CASSLGFTLSGNEQFF
TRBV5-1	NA	NA	TRBJ2-7	TGCGCCAGCGGATTGGAGGAGGGTGAGCAGTACTTC	CASGLEEGEQYF
TRBV5-4	NA	NA	TRBJ1-4	TGTGCCAGCAGCTTGGCCGTGGGGGCAGGGGAAAAACTGTTTTTT	CASSLAVGAGEKLFF
TRBV11-1	NA	NA	TRBJ2-2	TGTGCCAGCAGCTTACTGCGGGGGAACACCGGGGAGCTGTTTTTT	CASSLLRGNTGELFF
TRBV6-2/TRBV6-3	NA	NA	TRBJ2-6	TGTGCCAGCAGTTATTATGGGGCCAACGTCCTGACTTTC	CASSYYGANVLTF
TRBV6-1	NA	once	TRBJ2-2	TGTGCCAGCAGTGAACCGGGACGGGCTACCGGGGAGCTGTTTTTT	CASSEPGRATGELFF
TRBV28	TRBD1	NA	TRBJ1-2	TGTGCCAGCAGTTTTGGACAGGGAAACTATGGCTACACCTTC	CASSFGQGNYGYTF
TRBV30	NA	NA	TRBJ1-1	TGTGCCTGGAGCCGAACAGGGAACCTAGACGAAGCTTTCTTT	CAWSRTGNLDEAFF
TRBV6-5	TRBD1	NA	TRBJ1-5	TGTGCCAGCAGTCCCGACAGGGTGAGCAATCAGCCCCAGCATTTT	CASSPDRVSNQPQHF
TRBV2	NA	NA	TRBJ2-7	TGTGCCAGCACCAGCATCCAGGGGGGCTCCTACGAGCAGTACTTC	CASTSIQGGSYEQYF
TRBV10-3	NA	once	TRBJ1-4	TGTGCCATCAGTGAGGGGGGTGGGGGACGTGAAAAACTGTTTTTT	CAISEGGGGREKLFF
TRBV11-2	NA	NA	TRBJ1-2	TGTGCCAGCAGCCCCGGGGGGACATCTTATGGCTACACCTTC	CASSPGGTSYGYTF
TRBV19	NA	NA	TRBJ2-1	TGTGCCAGTAGTATCCCCTATTACAATGAGCAGTTCTTC	CASSIPYYNEQFF
TRBV5-6	NA	NA	TRBJ2-3	TGTGCCAGCAGCTTGGGACTAGGCCCAACAGATACGCAGTATTTT	CASSLGLGPTDTQYF
TRBV28	NA	NA	TRBJ1-4	TGTGCCAGCAGTCTGCCCCGGGTTGAAAAACTGTTTTTT	CASSLPRVEKLFF